These 30 T cell receptor beta chains originate from one sample sequenced in a study of shared clonotypes between healthy human individuals. The method was immunoSEQ multiplex PCR; TCRdb's version includes in-frame clones alone and lacks a portion of them. The sample holds some 680,000 clones, about three quarters seen once. Input material: memory CD4+ T cells sorted from blood. As to subset: CD45RA-negative fraction. The receptors originated from a woman aged 25 to 39 in good health.

The chain employs TRBV5-8 and TRBJ1-1; perhaps TRBD1 as D (6 bases). The CDR3 has 12 residues. CDR1 is SGHTS and CDR2 is YDEGEE in the germline V gene. Trimming left V 4 bases short and J 11 bases short, with 15 bases between. CDR3 sequence: CASSAWGGPAFF. As DNA, the CDR3 is TGTGCCAGCAGCGCCTGGGGGGGGCCCGCTTTCTTT.

The chain joins TRBV10-3 to TRBJ2-3; 11 bases are shared with TRBD1. J lost 2 bases, V lost 6 bases, and 10 bases had no gene match. Germline-derived CDR1 and CDR2 are ENHRY and SYGVKD. The CDR3 has 17 amino acids. The CDR3 here is CAIRPGQGVGDTDTQYF. The CDR3 DNA reads as TGTGCCATCAGGCCGGGACAGGGGGTTGGTGACACAGATACGCAGTATTTT.

V is TRBV30 and J is TRBJ2-5; TRBD1 is a possible D gene (5 bases). The CDR3 is 13 amino acids. Germline V CDR1 and CDR2: GTSNPN, SVGIG (reference sequence). V shed 0 bases and J shed 5 bases, with 10 bases lying between them. The CDR3 DNA reads TGTGCCTGGAGTGTATCCAGGGATGAGACCCAGTACTTC. This translates into CAWSVSRDETQYF. The full variable domain, with the rest looked up from reference TRBV30 and TRBJ2-5, is SQTIHQWPATLVQPVGSPLSLECTVEGTSNPNLYWYRQAAGRGLQLLFYSVGIGQISSEVPQNLSASRPQDRQFILSSKKLLLSDSGFYLCAWSVSRDETQYFGPGTRLLVL.

V and J are TRBV5-1 and TRBJ1-2; D is perhaps TRBD1 (5 bases). The germline V gene encodes CDR1 SGHRS and CDR2 YFSETQ. Trimming shortened V by 2 bases and J by 2 bases, and 10 bases separated the two germline ends. The CDR3 is 14 amino acids. The CDR3 DNA reads as TGCGCCAGCAGCTTTTCAGGGACCAACTATGGCTACACCTTC. This codes for CASSFSGTNYGYTF.

V gene TRBV5-4 combines with J gene TRBJ2-1; TRBD2 might be the D (7 bases). V dropped 7 bases and J dropped 10 bases, with 21 bases sitting between them. The CDR3 consists of 14 residues. Germline V gene data show CDR1 as SGHNT and CDR2 as YYREEE (reference sequence). The CDR3 nucleotides read TGTGCCAGCGGGGGGGACATCCGCGGGGGCGAGCAGTTCTTC. Its translation is CASGGDIRGGEQFF.

J is TRBJ2-1 and V is TRBV11-2, with 11 bases aligning to TRBD2. The CDR3 consists of 16 residues. After removal of 5 bases from V and 8 bases from J, the junction contained 11 bases not matched to a gene. From germline, CDR1 is SGHAT and CDR2 FQNNGV. CDR3 amino acids: CASSPIAGGPGDEQFF. The DNA for the CDR3 is TGTGCCAGCAGCCCAATAGCGGGAGGGCCGGGGGATGAGCAGTTCTTC.

The V call is TRBV11-2, the J call TRBJ2-5; D possibly corresponds to TRBD2 (5 bases). The CDR3 has 16 residues. CDR1 SGHAT and CDR2 FQNNGV come from the germline V gene. V lost 1 base, J lost 9 bases, and 21 bases lay in between. CDR3 nucleotide sequence: TGTGCCAGCAGCTTAGTTCCCTTAGTCGGAGGAACGCCCCAGTACTTC. Residues: CASSLVPLVGGTPQYF.

This clone was counted only a few times. Other DNA sequences in this sample translate to the same CDR3. This chain links TRBV18 with TRBJ1-1; TRBD1 matches 9 bases. Germline V gives CDR1 KGHSH, CDR2 LQKENI. CDR3 length equals 15 residues. Germline trimming cut 3 bases from V and 3 bases from J; bases unmatched to any gene: 5. This CDR3 reads CASSPQQGADTEAFF. The CDR3 coding sequence is TGTGCCAGCTCACCCCAACAGGGGGCGGACACTGAAGCTTTCTTT. The full variable domain, with the rest looked up from reference TRBV18 and TRBJ1-1, is NAGVMQNPRHLVRRRGQEARLRCSPMKGHSHVYWYRQLPEEGLKFMVYLQKENIIDESGMPKERFSAEFPKEGPSILRIQQVVRGDSAAYFCASSPQQGADTEAFFGQGTRLTVV.

This clone was detected only a few times. This chain uses TRBV6-1 with TRBJ2-5; 11 bases align to TRBD1. V trimming: 3 bases; J trimming: 5 bases; junction bases outside the gene matches: 8. The germline gives CDR1 MNHNS, CDR2 SASEGT. The CDR3 consists of 16 residues. The CDR3 protein is CASSDQSGTGGETQYF. CDR3 DNA sequence: TGTGCCAGCAGTGACCAATCCGGGACAGGGGGTGAGACCCAGTACTTC.

V and J are TRBV2 and TRBJ1-2; possible D gene TRBD1, 6 bases. This CDR3 contains 14 residues. Germline assignment: CDR1 SNHLY and CDR2 FYNNEI. Trimming removed 4 bases at V and 8 bases at J, with 17 bases between. CDR3 sequence reads: CASSAAGDPLGYTF. The CDR3 DNA follows: TGTGCCAGCAGTGCAGCAGGGGATCCCCTCGGCTACACCTTC. Full variable domain (remainder filled in from reference TRBV2 and TRBJ1-2): EPEVTQTPSHQVTQMGQEVILRCVPISNHLYFYWYRQILGQKVEFLVSFYNNEISEKSEIFDDQFSVERPDGSNFTLKIRSTKLEDSAMYFCASSAAGDPLGYTFGSGTRLTVV.

This clone was picked up a small number of times. The chain recombines TRBV9 with TRBJ1-4; 7 bases align to TRBD1. CDR1 and CDR2 (germline): SGDLS, YYNGEE. This CDR3 is 17 amino acids long. V shed 0 bases and J 8 bases; nucleotides not matched to a gene: 13. CDR3 in amino acids: CASSVAVWGQRKEKLFF. CDR3 sequence (DNA): TGTGCCAGCAGCGTAGCGGTATGGGGACAGAGAAAAGAAAAACTGTTTTTT. Filled out from reference TRBV9 and TRBJ1-4, the complete variable domain reads DSGVTQTPKHLITATGQRVTLRCSPRSGDLSVYWYQQSLDQGLQFLIQYYNGEERAKGNILERFSAQQFPDLHSELNLSSLELGDSALYFCASSVAVWGQRKEKLFFGSGTQLSVL.

This clone appeared a few times. This CDR3 is CASSPGTSGHEQFF. CDR3 nucleotides: TGCGCCAGCAGCCCAGGGACTAGCGGTCATGAGCAGTTCTTC. The V call is TRBV5-1, the J call TRBJ2-1; 11 bases are a match to TRBD2. Trimming at V came to 4 bases and at J to 8 bases, leaving 5 bases not matched to a gene. The germline V gene has CDR1 SGHRS and CDR2 YFSETQ. CDR3 length: 14 residues. Full variable domain (missing parts from reference TRBV5-1 and TRBJ2-1): KAGVTQTPRYLIKTRGQQVTLSCSPISGHRSVSWYQQTPGQGLQFLFEYFSETQRNKGNFPGRFSGRQFSNSRSEMNVSTLELGDSALYLCASSPGTSGHEQFFGPGTRLTVL.

This chain links TRBV10-3 with TRBJ2-5, with TRBD1 as a possible D gene (6 bases). V lost 6 bases, J lost 1 base, and 12 bases lay in between. The germline V gene has CDR1 ENHRY and CDR2 SYGVKD. CDR3 length: 14 residues. In DNA form, the CDR3 reads TGTGCCATCAGACTGGACAGCACCCAAGAGACCCAGTACTTC. It yields the protein CAIRLDSTQETQYF.

The V gene is TRBV6-1, the J gene TRBJ2-3; TRBD1 or TRBD2 may be the D gene (7 bases each). V lost 6 bases and J 4 bases, leaving 17 bases between the germline ends. CDR1 is MNHNS, CDR2 SASEGT, per germline. The CDR3 spans 15 residues. The CDR3 sequence: CASRYRGGFPDTQYF. The CDR3 DNA is TGTGCCAGCAGATACAGGGGAGGGTTCCCAGATACGCAGTATTTT.

The rearrangement links TRBV7-2 to TRBJ1-2; a weak D match, TRBD1 (6 bases). CDR3 length: 13 residues. Looked up from germline, CDR1 is SGHTA and CDR2 is FQGNSA. V was pared by 6 bases and J by 7 bases, with 15 bases between. CDR3 nucleotide sequence: TGTGCCAGCAGGCAAGACAGGTGGAGTGGCTACACCTTC. Its translation: CASRQDRWSGYTF. The whole variable domain, remainder taken from reference TRBV7-2 and TRBJ1-2, is GAGVSQSPSNKVTEKGKDVELRCDPISGHTALYWYRQSLGQGLEFLIYFQGNSAPDKSGLPSDRFSAERTGGSVSTLTIQRTQQEDSAVYLCASRQDRWSGYTFGSGTRLTVV.

The chain uses TRBV4-1 and TRBJ2-1; D possibly corresponds to TRBD2 (5 bases). The CDR3 runs to 16 residues. Germline lookup yields CDR1 MGHRA and CDR2 YSYEKL. The V and J ends lost 2 bases and 1 base respectively, with 12 bases between them. The DNA of the CDR3 is TGCGCCAGCAGCCAAAAAACGGGAAATTCCTACAATGAGCAGTTCTTC. Its protein product is CASSQKTGNSYNEQFF.

The chain is built from TRBV28 and TRBJ1-2; D is possibly TRBD1 (6 bases). Germline V CDR1 and CDR2: MDHEN, SYDVKM. The length of the CDR3 is 12 residues. Trimming took off 4 bases at V and 4 bases at J, with 7 bases between the two ends. CDR3 residues: CASSWDIYGYTF. In DNA form, the CDR3 reads TGTGCCAGCAGTTGGGACATCTATGGCTACACCTTC.

CDR3: CASRPGANSAGYTF. CDR3 DNA: TGTGCCAGCCGTCCGGGCGCCAACTCTGCTGGCTACACCTTC. The chain has TRBV19 and TRBJ1-2; D remains unclear. CDR1 is LNHDA and CDR2 is SQIVND in the germline V gene (reference sequence). The length of the CDR3 is 14 residues. The ends were cut back, 9 bases at V and 7 bases at J, with 21 bases in the middle.

This clone has only a few counts. This chain connects TRBV10-3 to TRBJ2-6, with D unresolved. CDR1 and CDR2 from the germline V gene are ENHRY and SYGVKD. With 3 bases removed from V and 0 bases from J, the gap between germline ends came to 3 bases. The CDR3 runs to 14 residues. The CDR3 region is CAISENSGANVLTF. CDR3 DNA sequence: TGTGCCATCAGTGAAAACTCTGGGGCCAACGTCCTGACTTTC.

The chain carries TRBV6-1 and TRBJ1-3, with a possible D match to TRBD1 (5 bases). Between the trimmed V and J ends, which lost 6 bases and 3 bases, there was a span of 9 bases. The CDR3 covers 13 residues. The V gene's germline CDR1 is MNHNS and CDR2 SASEGT. The CDR3 here is CASSRVDGNTIYF. The DNA for the CDR3 is TGTGCCAGCAGCAGGGTGGATGGAAACACCATATATTTT.

This clone was counted many times. The rearrangement uses TRBV2 and TRBJ1-2; no reliable D call. V was trimmed by 6 bases and J by 0 bases, leaving 14 bases between them. Germline loops: CDR1 SNHLY, CDR2 FYNNEI. CDR3 length: 15 amino acids. CDR3 nucleotide sequence: TGTGCCAGCAGGACGGACCGAGCAGCTAACTATGGCTACACCTTC. This codes for CASRTDRAANYGYTF.

This chain connects TRBV28 to TRBJ1-2; D is ambiguous. This CDR3 spans 13 amino acids. Between the trimmed V and J ends, which lost 10 bases and 2 bases, there was a span of 14 bases. Germline CDR1 MDHEN, CDR2 SYDVKM. CDR3 nucleotide sequence: TGTGCCACCCCCCCTACCACAAACTATGGCTACACCTTC. It translates to CATPPTTNYGYTF.

In this sample, this clone turned up many times. The rearrangement uses TRBV6-1 and TRBJ1-4; D is undetermined. V dropped 8 bases and J dropped 5 bases, with 12 bases sitting between them. The CDR3 spans 13 residues. Germline CDR1 reads MNHNS; CDR2 reads SASEGT. In DNA, the CDR3 is TGTGCCAGCCGAACGGATCTGAATGAAAAACTGTTTTTT. Translated, it gives CASRTDLNEKLFF.

V usage is TRBV29-1 and J usage is TRBJ1-2; D is undetermined. The CDR3 is 20 residues long. V was cut by 0 bases and J by 0 bases, with 26 bases left in between. The germline gives CDR1 SQVTM, CDR2 ANQGSEA. The CDR3 bases are TGCAGCGTTGAAGAAAAAGTCCGCATTATCGGCGGATTGTCTAACTATGGCTACACCTTC. This gives the protein CSVEEKVRIIGGLSNYGYTF.

The rearrangement joins TRBV29-1 to TRBJ2-7; no firm D call. This CDR3 spans 13 amino acids. CDR1 is SQVTM, CDR2 ANQGSEA, per germline. The V and J ends lost 1 base and 2 bases respectively, with 9 bases between them. The CDR3 coding sequence is TGCAGCGTTGAAGTTGGTCCCCCCTACGAGCAGTACTTC. Protein product: CSVEVGPPYEQYF.

This chain connects TRBV4-1 to TRBJ1-1; D gene uncertain. V lost 1 base to trimming and J lost 4 bases, with 4 bases between them. This CDR3 spans 12 amino acids. Germline CDR1 and CDR2: MGHRA and YSYEKL. Here the CDR3 DNA reads TGCGCCAGCAGCCAAGCTGCCACTGAAGCTTTCTTT. Translated, it gives CASSQAATEAFF.

This chain connects TRBV28 to TRBJ2-5; D call uncertain. The V and J ends lost 4 bases and 7 bases respectively, with 13 bases between them. The CDR3 sequence is 13 residues long. Germline-derived CDR1 and CDR2 are MDHEN and SYDVKM. The CDR3 spells CASSSGPRGTQYF. The CDR3, as DNA: TGTGCCAGCAGTTCCGGCCCGCGCGGGACCCAGTACTTC.

The rearrangement links TRBV19 to TRBJ2-1; tentatively, D is TRBD2 (6 bases). Between the trimmed V and J ends, which lost 5 bases and 9 bases, there was a span of 17 bases. The CDR3 length is 14 residues. Germline CDR1 reads LNHDA; CDR2 reads SQIVND (reference sequence). The CDR3 loop reads CASSSGIGGGEQFF. CDR3 nucleotides: TGTGCCAGTAGTTCGGGGATCGGGGGTGGTGAGCAGTTCTTC.

The J gene is TRBJ1-5, the V gene TRBV19; D gene unclear. V lost 2 bases to trimming and J lost 1 base, with 9 bases between them. The CDR3 has 15 amino acids. Looked up from germline, CDR1 is LNHDA and CDR2 is SQIVND (reference sequence). CDR3 sequence reads: CASSITGLSNQPQHF. The CDR3 bases are TGTGCCAGTAGTATAACCGGTCTAAGCAATCAGCCCCAGCATTTT.

This sequence joins TRBV18 and TRBJ1-5, with a tentative D call TRBD1 (5 bases). The CDR3 is made up of 15 amino acids. Trimming took 0 bases from V and 7 from J, leaving 13 bases between them. From germline, CDR1 is KGHSH and CDR2 LQKENI. The CDR3 DNA reads as TGTGCCAGCTCACCACCGCGGGGCGTAGGGCAGCCCCAGCATTTT. Its translation is CASSPPRGVGQPQHF.